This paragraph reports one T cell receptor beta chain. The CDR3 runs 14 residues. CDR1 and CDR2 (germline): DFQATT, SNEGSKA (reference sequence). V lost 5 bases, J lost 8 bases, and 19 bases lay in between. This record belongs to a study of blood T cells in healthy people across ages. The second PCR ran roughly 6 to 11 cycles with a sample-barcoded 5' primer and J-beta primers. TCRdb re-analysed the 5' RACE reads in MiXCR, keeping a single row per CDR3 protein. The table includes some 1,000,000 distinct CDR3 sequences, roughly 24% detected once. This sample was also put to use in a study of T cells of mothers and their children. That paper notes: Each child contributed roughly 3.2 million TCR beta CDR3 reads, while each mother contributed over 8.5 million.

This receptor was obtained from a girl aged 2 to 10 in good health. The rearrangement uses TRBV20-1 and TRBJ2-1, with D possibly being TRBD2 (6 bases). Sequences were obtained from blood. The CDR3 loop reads CSASRQPRRDEQFF. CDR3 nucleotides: TGCAGTGCTTCCCGACAGCCCCGGAGGGATGAGCAGTTCTTC.